Below, 8 T cell receptor beta chains from the same sample are listed, as sequenced in a study of Graves' ophthalmopathy and Graves' hyperthyroidism. Amplification of TCR beta CDR3 regions used RNA transcripts. First-round RT-PCR employed HTBI primers, with a second-round multiplex PCR after it. TCRdb re-called the multiplex PCR reads with MiXCR, one entry per CDR3 protein. The sample has some 410,000 distinct CDR3 sequences; roughly 20% are singletons. Sample: peripheral blood. The receptor source for this set is a woman aged 18 to 35 with stable Graves' hyperthyroidism.

In its sample, this clonotype was seen many times. The V call is TRBV7-2, the J call TRBJ2-7; tentatively, D is TRBD1 (6 bases). V was cut by 6 bases and J by 0 bases, with 12 bases left in between. The CDR3 spans 14 residues. The germline CDR1 and CDR2 sequences are SGHTA and FQGNSA. The DNA for the CDR3 is TGTGCCAGCAGACGGACAGCCAGCTCCTACGAGCAGTACTTC. Amino acid sequence: CASRRTASSYEQYF.

This clonotype has only a few counts. The J gene is TRBJ2-7, the V gene TRBV13; TRBD2 aligns across 9 bases. Losses at the gene ends were 5 bases for V and 6 bases for J; bases not matched to a gene: 14. The CDR3 contains 16 residues. Looked up from germline, CDR1 is PRHDT and CDR2 is FYEKMQ (reference sequence). CDR3 region: CASSIFSGSHPVEQYF. CDR3 nucleotide sequence: TGTGCCAGCAGCATTTTTAGCGGGAGTCACCCCGTCGAGCAGTACTTC.

In this sample, this clonotype turned up many times. The rearrangement uses TRBV11-1 and TRBJ2-5; 16 bases align to TRBD2. The CDR3 is made up of 17 amino acids. The germline CDR1 and CDR2 sequences are SGHAT and FQDESV (reference sequence). After removal of 5 bases from V and 5 bases from J, the junction contained 8 bases not matched to a gene. The CDR3 nucleotides are TGTGCCAGCAGCCTGGGACTAGCGGGAGGGCCGGTGGAGACCCAGTACTTC. This encodes CASSLGLAGGPVETQYF.

The chain joins TRBV12-3 or TRBV12-4 to TRBJ1-2; the D is unclear. The CDR3 totals 15 residues. Between the trimmed V and J ends, which lost 6 bases and 0 bases, there was a span of 14 bases. This chain's CDR3 is CASSPDVIANYGYTF. The CDR3 DNA reads TGTGCCAGCAGCCCGGACGTCATAGCTAACTATGGCTACACCTTC.

This clonotype has a count of ten or more. The chain employs TRBV30 and TRBJ2-7; D remains unclear. V was clipped by 0 bases and J by 4 bases, with 7 bases between them. CDR3 size: 12 residues. CDR1 and CDR2 from the germline V gene are GTSNPN and SVGIG (reference sequence). The CDR3 spells CAWSVTIYEQYF. The DNA of the CDR3 is TGTGCCTGGAGTGTAACCATTTACGAGCAGTACTTC.

This clonotype was seen repeatedly, ten times or more. The chain is built from TRBV27 and TRBJ1-1; D may be TRBD1 (6 bases). The CDR3 spans 13 residues. Germline V gene sequence: CDR1 MNHEY, CDR2 SMNVEV (reference sequence). V lost 6 bases and J lost 3, with 11 bases in between. For the CDR3, the DNA is TGTGCCAGCAGCTTAACAGGGTACACTGAAGCTTTCTTT. Protein product: CASSLTGYTEAFF.

The table lists this clonotype with many counts. The V and J genes are TRBV28 and TRBJ2-7; D gene ambiguous. The V gene's germline CDR1 is MDHEN and CDR2 SYDVKM. This CDR3 has 13 amino acids. V was cut by 6 bases and J by 3 bases, with 12 bases left in between. The CDR3 loop is CASSPPGRYEQYF. The CDR3 DNA reads as TGTGCCAGCAGCCCACCGGGCCGCTACGAGCAGTACTTC.

The chain couples TRBV28 to TRBJ1-2, with TRBD1 identical over 7 bases. Germline loops: CDR1 MDHEN, CDR2 SYDVKM. This CDR3 comprises 15 residues. The V gene end was trimmed by 5 bases and the J gene end by 6 bases; junction bases not matched to a gene: 12. CDR3: CASSPSYQGGDGYTF. The CDR3 DNA follows: TGTGCCAGCAGTCCCTCTTACCAGGGGGGGGATGGCTACACCTTC.